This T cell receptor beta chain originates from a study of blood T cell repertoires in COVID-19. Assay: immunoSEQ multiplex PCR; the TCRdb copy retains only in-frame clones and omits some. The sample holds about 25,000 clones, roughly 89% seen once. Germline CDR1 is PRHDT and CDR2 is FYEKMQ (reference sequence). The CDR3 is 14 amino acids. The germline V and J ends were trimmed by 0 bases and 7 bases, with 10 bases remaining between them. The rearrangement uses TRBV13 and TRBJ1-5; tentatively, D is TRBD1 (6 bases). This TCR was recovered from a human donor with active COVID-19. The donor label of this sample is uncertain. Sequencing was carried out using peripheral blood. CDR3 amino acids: CASSLGQGLQPQHF. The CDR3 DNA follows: TGTGCCAGCAGCTTAGGTCAGGGGCTCCAGCCCCAGCATTTT.